Shown below are 28 T cell receptor beta chains from a single sample sequenced in a study of T-cell reconstitution after alpha-beta-depleted transplantation in children. Unique molecular identifiers were used to barcode this TCRbeta library. TCRdb re-derived calls from the PCR reads in MiXCR, one entry per CDR3 protein. The table lists under 300,000 distinct CDR3 sequences, under 14% of them singletons. Sequences were derived from peripheral blood, sampled 180 days after TCRalphabeta/CD19-depleted stem cell transplant. The receptors come from a male patient between 2 and 10 years old who had a stem cell transplant for chronic granulomatous disease, so the T cells may come from the graft donor.

This clonotype was observed a handful of times. This chain links TRBV18 with TRBJ1-3; D gene uncertain. V dropped 6 bases and J dropped 0 bases, with 15 bases sitting between them. This CDR3 is 16 amino acids long. The germline CDR1 and CDR2 sequences are KGHSH and LQKENI. The CDR3 is CASSTGVVDSGNTIYF. The DNA of the CDR3 is TGTGCCAGCTCTACCGGGGTCGTAGACTCTGGAAACACCATATATTTT.

The sample holds many counts of this clonotype. The chain employs TRBV28 and TRBJ2-2; D call uncertain. The germline gives CDR1 MDHEN, CDR2 SYDVKM. CDR3 length: 14 residues. The V gene lost 8 bases and the J gene lost 3 bases, with 13 bases spanning the gap. The CDR3 DNA is TGTGCCAGCCGCAGTCGAGGTTACACCGGGGAGCTGTTTTTT. Protein: CASRSRGYTGELFF.

Ten or more counts support this clonotype. The chain recombines TRBV6-5 with TRBJ1-1; D unresolved. Germline values: CDR1 MNHEY, CDR2 SVGAGI. This CDR3 contains 13 residues. Trimming pared 2 bases from V and 1 base from J, leaving 5 bases between. CDR3 in DNA: TGTGCCAGCAGTTACGAGGAGAACACTGAAGCTTTCTTT. This translates into CASSYEENTEAFF.

J is TRBJ2-2 and V is TRBV9; TRBD1 aligns across 9 bases. The CDR3 is made up of 16 amino acids. Germline CDR1 reads SGDLS; CDR2 reads YYNGEE. The V segment lost 4 bases and the J segment 5 bases; nucleotides outside the gene matches: 9. DNA for the CDR3: TGTGCCAGCAGCAAGATACAGGGGGCAGGGACCGGGGAGCTGTTTTTT. It is translated as CASSKIQGAGTGELFF.

This clonotype was seen at least ten times. The chain joins TRBV18 to TRBJ2-5; the match to TRBD1 covers 7 bases. This CDR3 has 15 amino acids. Germline CDR1 KGHSH, CDR2 LQKENI. Trimming took 1 base from V and 2 from J; bases not matched to a gene: 4. CDR3 protein: CASSPRDRPQETQYF. The CDR3 nucleotides read TGTGCCAGCTCACCACGGGACAGACCTCAAGAGACCCAGTACTTC.

This clonotype was detected ten times or more. The V and J genes are TRBV7-3 and TRBJ2-5, with TRBD2 matching over 8 bases. Looked up from germline, CDR1 is SGHTA and CDR2 is FQGTGA. This CDR3 contains 15 residues. The J segment lost 3 bases and the V segment lost 2 bases, leaving 5 bases of the junction unmatched. The CDR3 sequence: CASSLAGLEKETQYF. The DNA of the CDR3 is TGTGCCAGCAGCTTAGCGGGACTAGAGAAAGAGACCCAGTACTTC.

The table lists this clonotype with many counts. This chain links TRBV10-3 with TRBJ2-2; D call uncertain. Germline CDR1 ENHRY, CDR2 SYGVKD. This CDR3 is 17 amino acids long. Deletions cut 1 base from V and 4 bases from J, with 16 bases between. The CDR3 coding sequence is TGTGCCATCAGTGAGTTTGCTTCACAGCTTAGCACCGGGGAGCTGTTTTTT. Protein product: CAISEFASQLSTGELFF.

The sample holds many counts of this clonotype. The chain carries TRBV7-4 and TRBJ2-7, with 14 bases aligning to TRBD2. The CDR3 runs to 17 residues. Germline V gene sequence: CDR1 SGHVT, CDR2 SQSDAQ. V was clipped by 5 bases and J by 4 bases; unmatched bases: 10. CDR3: CASSIPPGLAGEYEQYF. As DNA, the CDR3 is TGTGCCAGCAGCATCCCCCCGGGACTAGCGGGAGAGTACGAGCAGTACTTC.

Ten or more counts support this clonotype. This chain links TRBV12-3 or TRBV12-4 with TRBJ2-5; perhaps TRBD2 as D (6 bases). The CDR3 consists of 14 residues. The V and J ends lost 2 bases and 5 bases respectively, with 12 bases between them. The CDR3: CASSLLSGRETQYF. CDR3 bases: TGTGCCAGCAGTTTATTATCAGGGAGGGAGACCCAGTACTTC.

There are many counts of this clonotype. The rearrangement uses TRBV6-2 or TRBV6-3 and TRBJ2-5; D gene unclear. The V end was cut by 8 bases, the J end by 5 bases, with 12 bases between. The CDR3 is 12 amino acids. The germline V gene has CDR1 MNHEY and CDR2 SVGEGT. CDR3 DNA: TGTGCCAGCGCCCAAAAAATGGAGACCCAGTACTTC. Translation gives CASAQKMETQYF.

Turning to this clonotype: This could be a read error, since a much larger clone is one nucleotide away. The V gene is TRBV15, the J gene TRBJ2-7, with D perhaps TRBD1 (6 bases). The CDR3 contains 12 residues. Germline CDR1 is LNHNV and CDR2 is YYDKDF (reference sequence). The CDR3 nucleotides are TGTGCCACCAGCAGACAGGGGTCCGAGCAGTCCTTC. Translating it yields CATSRQGSEQSF.

This clonotype was found many times. This chain links TRBV28 with TRBJ2-7; D is unclear. The germline CDR1 and CDR2 sequences are MDHEN and SYDVKM. This CDR3 region has 15 residues. V dropped 5 bases and J dropped 3 bases, with 17 bases sitting between them. The CDR3 DNA sequence: TGTGCCAGCAGTCCCTCCGTAATCCTTTTCTACGAGCAGTACTTC. Translation: CASSPSVILFYEQYF.

A remark on this clonotype: This clone may be a read error of a much larger clone one base away. This sequence joins TRBV7-3 and TRBJ2-3; 7 bases agree with TRBD1. Germline V gives CDR1 SGHTA, CDR2 FQGTGA. The CDR3 sequence is 15 residues long. V lost 5 bases, J lost 6 bases, and 11 bases stayed unmatched. For the CDR3, the DNA is TGTGCCAGCAGCCTTCTCGGACAGGATTGGGATACGCAGTATTTT. This translates into CASSLLGQDWDTQYF.

This clonotype was seen at least ten times. V usage is TRBV20-1 and J usage is TRBJ2-2; D possibly corresponds to TRBD1 (5 bases). The V gene lost 3 bases and the J gene lost 4 bases, with 9 bases spanning the gap. The CDR3 has 13 amino acids. Germline loops: CDR1 DFQATT, CDR2 SNEGSKA (reference sequence). The CDR3 region is CSARTAGTGELFF. The CDR3 DNA is TGCAGTGCTAGGACAGCCGGCACCGGGGAGCTGTTTTTT.

This clonotype has at least ten counts. The chain couples TRBV7-7 to TRBJ2-1, with D unclear. Germline CDR1 and CDR2: SSHAT and FNYEAQ (reference sequence). The CDR3 spans 13 residues. Trimming cost V 1 base and J 5 bases, with 6 bases left between them. The CDR3 sequence: CASSLVLNNEQFF. The DNA of the CDR3 is TGTGCCAGCAGCTTAGTCCTAAACAATGAGCAGTTCTTC.

This clonotype was seen ten or more times. The genes are TRBV20-1 and TRBJ2-5; TRBD2 matches at 10 bases. The CDR3 extends over 13 amino acids. The germline V gene encodes CDR1 DFQATT and CDR2 SNEGSKA (reference sequence). The V and J ends lost 6 bases and 0 bases, in that order; junction bases with no gene match: 1. The CDR3 nucleotides read TGCAGTGCGGGACTAGCGTACCAAGAGACCCAGTACTTC. It codes for CSAGLAYQETQYF.

V gene TRBV18 combines with J gene TRBJ1-1; no firm D call. From germline, CDR1 is KGHSH and CDR2 LQKENI. The CDR3 is made up of 15 amino acids. Trimming left V 5 bases short and J 1 base short, with 14 bases between. The CDR3 region is CASSLTKVKNTEAFF. The CDR3 region has the DNA TGTGCCAGCTCATTAACAAAGGTCAAGAACACTGAAGCTTTCTTT.

This clonotype was counted ten times or more. The chain uses TRBV28 and TRBJ2-5; the D call may be TRBD1 or TRBD2 (5 bases each). With 2 bases removed from V and 5 bases from J, the gap between germline ends came to 9 bases. CDR1 is MDHEN and CDR2 is SYDVKM in the germline V gene. There are 13 residues in the CDR3. This chain's CDR3 is CASSLGWGETQYF. DNA for the CDR3: TGTGCCAGCAGTTTAGGTTGGGGGGAGACCCAGTACTTC.

This clonotype came up many times. The chain recombines TRBV7-6 with TRBJ1-5; possible D gene TRBD1, 6 bases. Trimming shortened V by 5 bases and J by 4 bases, and 12 bases separated the two germline ends. The germline V gene has CDR1 SGHVS and CDR2 FNYEAQ. This CDR3 is 14 amino acids long. CDR3 amino acids: CASSADRVNQPQHF. CDR3 nucleotides: TGTGCCAGCAGCGCGGACAGAGTAAATCAGCCCCAGCATTTT.

The chain uses TRBV7-9 and TRBJ2-1; no clear D. CDR1 and CDR2 (germline): SEHNR, FQNEAQ (reference sequence). The CDR3 is made up of 11 amino acids. Trimming stripped 5 bases from V and 9 bases from J, with 8 bases between. CDR3 DNA: TGTGCCAGCAGCCCCGAACGTGAGCAGTTCTTC. Its protein product is CASSPEREQFF.

The chain uses TRBV10-3 and TRBJ2-7; the D call may be TRBD1 or TRBD2 (5 bases each). Trimming took off 3 bases at V and 3 bases at J, with 15 bases between the two ends. CDR1 and CDR2 from the germline V gene are ENHRY and SYGVKD. CDR3 size: 15 residues. The CDR3 region is CAISERSGTGYEQYF. As DNA, the CDR3 is TGTGCCATCAGTGAAAGGTCGGGGACGGGCTACGAGCAGTACTTC.

This clonotype was recorded many times. CDR3 in amino acids: CSDKNYGYTF. In DNA, the CDR3 is TGCAGTGACAAAAACTATGGCTACACCTTC. The rearrangement joins TRBV20-1 to TRBJ1-2; D remains ambiguous. Germline lookup yields CDR1 DFQATT and CDR2 SNEGSKA (reference sequence). This CDR3 region has 10 residues. V was pared by 7 bases and J by 2 bases, with 5 bases between.

This clonotype was counted at least ten times. This chain connects TRBV20-1 to TRBJ2-5; TRBD1 is a possible D gene (6 bases). Germline V gives CDR1 DFQATT, CDR2 SNEGSKA (reference sequence). The V gene lost 6 bases and the J gene lost 0 bases, with 17 bases spanning the gap. The CDR3 runs to 15 residues. The chain's CDR3 is CSARDEGVYQETQYF. In nucleotides, the CDR3 is TGCAGTGCACGGGATGAGGGGGTGTACCAAGAGACCCAGTACTTC.

This clonotype was seen repeatedly, ten times or more. The rearrangement joins TRBV12-3 or TRBV12-4 to TRBJ1-2, with D unclear. Trimming shortened V by 6 bases and J by 6 bases, and 17 bases separated the two germline ends. The CDR3 sequence is 14 residues long. The CDR3 DNA is TGTGCCAGCAGCCAAGAGACCCACGGCCATGGCTACACCTTC. Protein: CASSQETHGHGYTF.

This clonotype was detected many times. The V call is TRBV20-1, the J call TRBJ2-7; 10 bases line up with TRBD2. V lost 0 bases, J lost 3 bases, and 5 bases stayed unmatched. The CDR3 loop spans 15 amino acids. Germline CDR1 and CDR2: DFQATT and SNEGSKA (reference sequence). CDR3 DNA: TGCAGTGCTAGAGATCGGACTAGCGGCCGCTACGAGCAGTACTTC. This sequence encodes CSARDRTSGRYEQYF.

In its sample, this clonotype was seen many times. The CDR3 sequence: CASSPKGGQTVYEQFF. The CDR3 region has the DNA TGTGCCAGCAGCCCTAAGGGGGGACAGACAGTCTATGAGCAGTTCTTC. The chain recombines TRBV7-3 with TRBJ2-1; D is possibly TRBD1 (7 bases). Trimming stripped 5 bases from V and 8 bases from J, with 22 bases between. Germline V gene lookup returns CDR1 SGHTA and CDR2 FQGTGA. The CDR3 runs 16 residues.

This clonotype appeared a few times. This chain links TRBV11-1 with TRBJ2-5; perhaps TRBD1 as D (5 bases). The CDR3 extends over 18 amino acids. The germline CDR1 and CDR2 sequences are SGHAT and FQDESV (reference sequence). The V end was cut by 2 bases, the J end by 1 base, with 20 bases between. The CDR3 region is CASSLQDTTLVGQETQYF. The DNA of the CDR3 is TGTGCCAGCAGCTTACAGGACACCACGTTAGTCGGCCAAGAGACCCAGTACTTC.

In this sample, this clonotype turned up many times. The chain has TRBV12-3 or TRBV12-4 and TRBJ2-7; possible D gene TRBD2, 5 bases. This CDR3 has 15 residues. V lost 5 bases, J lost 3 bases, and 17 bases lay in between. CDR3: CASSPPRGSNYEQYF. CDR3 nucleotides: TGTGCCAGCAGTCCACCTCGAGGGTCCAACTACGAGCAGTACTTC.